The subject of this entry is one T cell receptor beta chain. The sample originates from a study of control samples from healthy donors and cancer patients. CDR1 and CDR2 (germline): SEHNR, FQNEAQ (reference sequence). The CDR3 length is 13 residues. Trimming removed 3 bases from V and 2 bases from J, with 7 bases in between. Sequencing was performed with immunoSEQ multiplex PCR; in TCRdb, only in-frame clones are kept and a portion is missing. Among about 70,000 clones listed, approximately 84% were seen once. V usage is TRBV7-9 and J usage is TRBJ1-1, with a tentative D call TRBD1 (6 bases). Sequenced sample: PBMCs. The receptor was isolated from a woman between 45 and 60 years old with lung cancer. CDR3 residues: CASSLDSNTEAFF. The CDR3 DNA follows: TGTGCCAGCAGCTTGGACAGTAACACTGAAGCTTTCTTT.